This entry lists 21 T cell receptor beta chains sequenced from one sample in a study of blood T cell repertoires in COVID-19. Repertoires were generated with immunoSEQ multiplex PCR, while TCRdb's copy carries only in-frame clones and drops some. The sample consists of tens of thousands of clones, 80% to 95% of them appearing once. Sequencing was carried out using peripheral blood. The receptors derive from an elderly woman with acute or convalescent COVID-19.

This rearrangement joins TRBV6-5 to TRBJ1-2; a possible D gene is TRBD1 (6 bases). The germline CDR1 and CDR2 sequences are MNHEY and SVGAGI. This CDR3 has 14 residues. V shed 10 bases and J shed 4 bases, with 19 bases lying between them. Here the CDR3 reads CAISSPGRGYGYTF. The CDR3 DNA is TGTGCCATTTCATCTCCGGGCAGGGGCTATGGCTACACCTTC.

This clone was seen only once. The rearrangement uses TRBV6-1 and TRBJ1-2, with a tentative D call TRBD1 (5 bases). This CDR3 spans 17 amino acids. From germline, CDR1 is MNHNS and CDR2 SASEGT. Trimming left V 0 bases short and J 5 bases short, with 19 bases between. The CDR3 loop is CASSEARQITNFYGYTF. The CDR3 DNA reads as TGTGCCAGCAGTGAAGCTAGACAGATAACTAATTTTTATGGCTACACCTTC.

This sequence joins TRBV3-1 (or the pseudogene TRBV3-2) and TRBJ1-1, with 7 bases matching TRBD1. Germline V lookup: CDR1 LGHDT, CDR2 YNNKEL (reference sequence). This CDR3 has 15 residues. V gave up 4 bases and J gave up 1 base; unmatched junction bases: 6. In nucleotides, the CDR3 is TGTGCCAGCAGCCTCCTCACAGGGGCGAACACTGAAGCTTTCTTT. Translated, it gives CASSLLTGANTEAFF.

The genes are TRBV6-5 and TRBJ2-4; 9 bases are shared with TRBD1. The trim removed 5 bases at V and 8 bases at J, leaving 7 bases unmatched. From germline, CDR1 is MNHEY and CDR2 SVGAGI. The CDR3 loop spans 14 amino acids. CDR3 DNA: TGTGCCAGCAGTAACACAGGGGGCACGGACATTCAGTACTTC. Its translation is CASSNTGGTDIQYF.

J is TRBJ1-1 and V is TRBV18; TRBD1 aligns across 7 bases. V was pared by 6 bases and J by 1 base, with 8 bases of the junction left unmatched. CDR1 is KGHSH, CDR2 LQKENI, per germline. The CDR3 spans 15 residues. The CDR3 region has the DNA TGTGCCAGCTCCCTGGGTAGGGGGCGGAACACTGAAGCTTTCTTT. Translating it yields CASSLGRGRNTEAFF.

The chain uses TRBV19 and TRBJ2-1; 9 bases fit TRBD1. J gave up 3 bases and V 1 base, and 4 bases lay outside the gene matches. This CDR3 contains 16 residues. From germline, CDR1 is LNHDA and CDR2 SQIVND (reference sequence). The CDR3 DNA reads as TGTGCCAGTAGTATAGGGGGACAGGGTAGCTACAATGAGCAGTTCTTC. It specifies CASSIGGQGSYNEQFF.

The rearrangement links TRBV28 to TRBJ1-5; D gene unclear. CDR1 and CDR2 from the germline V gene are MDHEN and SYDVKM. The length of the CDR3 is 14 residues. The V end lost 5 bases, the J end lost 3 bases, and 11 bases lay between the germline ends. DNA for the CDR3: TGTGCCAGCAGTGGGCGGACTTTCAATCAGCCCCAGCATTTT. Amino acid sequence: CASSGRTFNQPQHF. Filled out from reference TRBV28 and TRBJ1-5, the complete variable domain reads DVKVTQSSRYLVKRTGEKVFLECVQDMDHENMFWYRQDPGLGLRLIYFSYDVKMKEKGDIPEGYSVSREKKERFSLILESASTNQTSMYLCASSGRTFNQPQHFGDGTRLSIL.

The chain recombines TRBV7-9 with TRBJ1-5; D not resolved. Germline V gives CDR1 SEHNR, CDR2 FQNEAQ (reference sequence). CDR3 size: 15 residues. Trimming took 8 bases from V and 2 from J, leaving 16 bases between them. CDR3 in amino acids: CASSRGEWGNQPQHF. CDR3 DNA: TGTGCCAGCTCGCGCGGGGAGTGGGGCAATCAGCCCCAGCATTTT.

The V gene is TRBV7-2, the J gene TRBJ1-5; D ambiguous. Trimming pared 5 bases from V and 1 base from J, leaving 15 bases between. Germline V gene lookup returns CDR1 SGHTA and CDR2 FQGNSA. The CDR3 has 16 amino acids. In DNA, the CDR3 is TGTGCCAGCAGCCAAGAATGGGGAGCGAGCAATCAGCCCCAGCATTTT. Translating it yields CASSQEWGASNQPQHF.

The CDR3 reads CASSTGGSTYEQYF. As DNA, the CDR3 is TGCGCCAGCAGCACAGGGGGATCCACCTACGAGCAGTACTTC. The chain has TRBV5-1 and TRBJ2-7; the match to TRBD1 covers 8 bases. The V segment lost 4 bases and the J segment 2 bases; nucleotides outside the gene matches: 5. CDR3 length equals 14 residues. Germline V CDR1 and CDR2: SGHRS, YFSETQ.

The genes are TRBV12-5 and TRBJ1-1, with a tentative D call TRBD1 (5 bases). CDR3 size: 14 residues. Germline CDR1 LGHNT, CDR2 FRNRAP. V lost 6 bases and J 1 base, leaving 12 bases between the germline ends. Here the CDR3 reads CASGRPTANTEAFF. The CDR3 nucleotides read TGTGCTAGTGGCCGACCGACAGCGAACACTGAAGCTTTCTTT.

This chain connects TRBV23-1 to TRBJ1-2; D uncertain. Being an ORF, TRBV23-1 has a function that is uncertain. Between the trimmed V and J ends, which lost 0 bases and 3 bases, there was a span of 8 bases. CDR3 length: 14 residues. DNA for the CDR3: TGCGCCAGCAGTCAATCTATGGCAGACTATGGCTACACCTTC. Its protein is CASSQSMADYGYTF.

The sample holds one count of this clone. The V gene is TRBV5-6, the J gene TRBJ2-2; 14 bases align to TRBD2. Germline V CDR1 and CDR2: SGHDT, YYEEEE. The CDR3 length is 18 residues. V trimming: 2 bases; J trimming: 0 bases; junction bases outside the gene matches: 3. The CDR3 nucleotides read TGTGCCAGCAGCTTCGGGACTAGCGGGGGAGCGAACACCGGGGAGCTGTTTTTT. It encodes CASSFGTSGGANTGELFF. Filled out from reference TRBV5-6 and TRBJ2-2, the complete variable domain reads DAGVTQSPTHLIKTRGQQVTLRCSPKSGHDTVSWYQQALGQGPQFIFQYYEEEERQRGNFPDRFSGHQFPNYSSELNVNALLLGDSALYLCASSFGTSGGANTGELFFGEGSRLTVL.

This chain connects TRBV7-3 to TRBJ2-1; TRBD2 matches 11 bases. This CDR3 region has 15 residues. J was trimmed by 4 bases and V by 5 bases; bases with no gene match: 4. The germline V gene has CDR1 SGHTA and CDR2 FQGTGA. The DNA of the CDR3 is TGTGCCAGCAGCCAGGGACTAGCGGAGTACAATGAGCAGTTCTTC. Its translation is CASSQGLAEYNEQFF.

The sample holds a few counts of this clone. Written as DNA, the CDR3 is TGTGCCAGCAGTGAGCGGCGCTCCTACGAGCAGTACTTC. Translation: CASSERRSYEQYF. This chain links TRBV6-1 with TRBJ2-7; D unresolved. The CDR3 loop spans 13 amino acids. With 3 bases removed from V and 0 bases from J, the gap between germline ends came to 6 bases. CDR1 is MNHNS and CDR2 is SASEGT in the germline V gene.

J is TRBJ2-1 and V is TRBV19; D is unresolved. The CDR3 consists of 13 residues. Germline V gene lookup returns CDR1 LNHDA and CDR2 SQIVND (reference sequence). With 4 bases removed from V and 4 bases from J, the gap between germline ends came to 8 bases. The CDR3 DNA is TGTGCCAGTAGTAGAGCCCGATACAATGAGCAGTTCTTC. The encoded protein is CASSRARYNEQFF. Filled out from reference TRBV19 and TRBJ2-1, the complete variable domain reads DGGITQSPKYLFRKEGQNVTLSCEQNLNHDAMYWYRQDPGQGLRLIYYSQIVNDFQKGDIAEGYSVSREKKESFPLTVTSAQKNPTAFYLCASSRARYNEQFFGPGTRLTVL.

J is TRBJ2-1 and V is TRBV9; possibly TRBD2 for D (6 bases). The CDR3 has 18 amino acids. CDR1 is SGDLS, CDR2 YYNGEE, per germline. V lost 4 bases and J lost 8, with 28 bases in between. As DNA, the CDR3 is TGTGCCAGCAGCCCCCGGGACTTTTTCTCTGAGGGATACGATGAGCAGTTCTTC. Translation gives CASSPRDFFSEGYDEQFF.

This chain joins TRBV19 and TRBJ2-7; 8 bases align to TRBD1. The CDR3 consists of 14 residues. V shed 7 bases and J 2 bases; nucleotides not matched to a gene: 7. Germline loops: CDR1 LNHDA, CDR2 SQIVND (reference sequence). CDR3 DNA: TGTGCCAGTAACCGACAGGGGTTCGCCTACGAGCAGTACTTC. Amino acid sequence: CASNRQGFAYEQYF.

This clone was observed once. The chain couples TRBV2 to TRBJ1-2; TRBD1 might be the D (5 bases). Germline CDR1 SNHLY, CDR2 FYNNEI. CDR3 size: 13 residues. Trimming took 7 bases from V and 5 from J, leaving 14 bases between them. The CDR3 reads CASKLQGSYGYTF. CDR3 DNA: TGTGCCAGCAAATTGCAGGGTAGTTATGGCTACACCTTC. Full variable domain (missing parts from reference TRBV2 and TRBJ1-2): EPEVTQTPSHQVTQMGQEVILRCVPISNHLYFYWYRQILGQKVEFLVSFYNNEISEKSEIFDDQFSVERPDGSNFTLKIRSTKLEDSAMYFCASKLQGSYGYTFGSGTRLTVV.

The chain employs TRBV4-2 and TRBJ2-1; weak D call: TRBD2 (7 bases). This CDR3 is built from 16 residues. Trimming removed 0 bases at V and 5 bases at J, with 14 bases between. The V gene's germline CDR1 is LGHNA and CDR2 YNFKEQ. CDR3 DNA: TGTGCCAGCAGCCAAGAAGGGCGGGGGCCCCACAATGAGCAGTTCTTC. Residues: CASSQEGRGPHNEQFF.

V is TRBV30 and J is TRBJ2-7; 8 bases are a match to TRBD2. Per the germline V gene, CDR1 is GTSNPN and CDR2 is SVGIG (reference sequence). The CDR3 sequence is 14 residues long. Trimming cost V 2 bases and J 0 bases; bases outside gene matches: 3. The CDR3 nucleotides are TGTGCCTGGAGTCGGGGGGGAAACTCCTACGAGCAGTACTTC. Protein: CAWSRGGNSYEQYF.